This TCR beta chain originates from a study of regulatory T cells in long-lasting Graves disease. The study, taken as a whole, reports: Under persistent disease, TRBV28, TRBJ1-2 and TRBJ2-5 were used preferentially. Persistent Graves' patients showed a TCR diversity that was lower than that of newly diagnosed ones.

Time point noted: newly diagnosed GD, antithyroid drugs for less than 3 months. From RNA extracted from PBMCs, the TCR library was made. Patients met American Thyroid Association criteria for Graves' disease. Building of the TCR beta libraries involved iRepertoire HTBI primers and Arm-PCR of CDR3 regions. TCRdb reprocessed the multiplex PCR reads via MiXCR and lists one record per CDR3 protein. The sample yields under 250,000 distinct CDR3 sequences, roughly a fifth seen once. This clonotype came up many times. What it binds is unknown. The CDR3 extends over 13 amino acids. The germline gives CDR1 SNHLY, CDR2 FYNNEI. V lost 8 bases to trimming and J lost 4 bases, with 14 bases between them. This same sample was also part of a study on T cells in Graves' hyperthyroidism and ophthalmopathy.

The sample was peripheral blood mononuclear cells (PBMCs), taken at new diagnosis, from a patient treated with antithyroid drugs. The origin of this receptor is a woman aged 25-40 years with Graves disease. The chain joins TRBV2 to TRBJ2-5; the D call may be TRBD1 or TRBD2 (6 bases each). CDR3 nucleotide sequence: TGTGCCAGCTCGAGGAGGGGGGTAGAGACCCAGTACTTC. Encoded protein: CASSRRGVETQYF.